These T cell receptor beta chains were read from a single sample in a study of cytomegalovirus exposure and HLA in healthy donors. Clones were read by immunoSEQ multiplex PCR, and TCRdb kept only the in-frame ones, dropping some. The sample consists of 100,000 or so clones, 74% of them appearing once. The specimen sequenced was PBMCs. All receptors derive from a middle-aged man in good health and CMV-seropositive. The CDR3 runs from the conserved cysteine through the conserved F or W. The D gene is left open where the match is weak. Clone size is not always given. Where it is, it says once, few, many or a class for expanded clones.

clone_size: NA
v_call: TRBV19
j_call: TRBJ2-5
d_call: TRBD2
cdr3_aa: CASRPGLAAPETQYF
cdr3_nt: TGTGCCAGCCGTCCTGGACTAGCCGCCCCCGAGACCCAGTACTTC

clone_size: NA
v_call: TRBV7-8
j_call: TRBJ2-1
d_call: NA
cdr3_aa: CASRKEGDPYNEQFF
cdr3_nt: TGTGCCAGCAGAAAAGAGGGAGATCCCTACAATGAGCAGTTCTTC

clone_size: NA
v_call: TRBV2
j_call: TRBJ1-6
d_call: NA
cdr3_aa: CASSEARNSPLHF
cdr3_nt: TGTGCCAGCAGTGAAGCGCGGAATTCACCCCTCCACTTT

clone_size: NA
v_call: TRBV7-9
j_call: TRBJ1-3
d_call: TRBD1
cdr3_aa: CASSPRGTGPGNTIYF
cdr3_nt: TGTGCCAGCAGCCCTCGAGGGACAGGACCTGGAAACACCATATATTTT

clone_size: few
v_call: TRBV4-1
j_call: TRBJ2-1
d_call: TRBD2
cdr3_aa: CASSPRTSGVNYNEQFF
cdr3_nt: TGCGCCAGCAGTCCTCGGACTAGCGGGGTGAATTACAATGAGCAGTTCTTC

clone_size: NA
v_call: TRBV5-1
j_call: TRBJ1-1
d_call: NA
cdr3_aa: CASSLGGTADTEAFF
cdr3_nt: TGCGCCAGCAGCTTGGGTGGCACCGCGGACACTGAAGCTTTCTTT

clone_size: NA
v_call: TRBV11-2
j_call: TRBJ1-3
d_call: NA
cdr3_aa: CASSLQVSSGNTIYF
cdr3_nt: TGTGCCAGCAGCTTACAGGTTTCCTCTGGAAACACCATATATTTT

clone_size: NA
v_call: TRBV14
j_call: TRBJ2-1
d_call: TRBD2
cdr3_aa: CASSQERGLAGQFF
cdr3_nt: TGTGCCAGCAGCCAAGAGAGAGGACTAGCAGGGCAGTTCTTC

clone_size: NA
v_call: TRBV9
j_call: TRBJ2-3
d_call: TRBD1
cdr3_aa: CASSPPGQGGHTDTQYF
cdr3_nt: TGTGCCAGCAGCCCCCCAGGACAGGGGGGGCACACAGATACGCAGTATTTT

clone_size: NA
v_call: TRBV4-1
j_call: TRBJ2-2
d_call: NA
cdr3_aa: CASSHVGGELFF
cdr3_nt: TGCGCCAGCAGCCACGTCGGCGGGGAGCTGTTTTTT

clone_size: NA
v_call: TRBV19
j_call: TRBJ2-1
d_call: TRBD2
cdr3_aa: CASSTGLYNEQFF
cdr3_nt: TGTGCCAGTAGTACGGGACTATACAATGAGCAGTTCTTC

clone_size: NA
v_call: TRBV18
j_call: TRBJ2-2
d_call: TRBD1
cdr3_aa: CASSPGQGSTGELFF
cdr3_nt: TGTGCCAGCTCACCTGGACAGGGCAGCACCGGGGAGCTGTTTTTT

clone_size: NA
v_call: TRBV19
j_call: TRBJ1-2
d_call: NA
cdr3_aa: CASSIGQGSYGYTF
cdr3_nt: TGTGCCAGTAGTATCGGGCAGGGTTCGTATGGCTACACCTTC

clone_size: NA
v_call: TRBV9
j_call: TRBJ1-6
d_call: TRBD1
cdr3_aa: CASSVTGGGSPLHF
cdr3_nt: TGTGCCAGCAGCGTAACAGGGGGCGGATCACCCCTCCACTTT

clone_size: few
v_call: TRBV29-1
j_call: TRBJ2-5
d_call: NA
cdr3_aa: CSGRGRGGETQYF
cdr3_nt: TGCAGCGGCCGGGGCAGGGGCGGGGAGACCCAGTACTTC

clone_size: NA
v_call: TRBV27
j_call: TRBJ1-1
d_call: NA
cdr3_aa: CASGALNTEAFF
cdr3_nt: TGTGCCAGCGGAGCGCTGAACACTGAAGCTTTCTTT

clone_size: NA
v_call: TRBV6-1
j_call: TRBJ1-1
d_call: TRBD1
cdr3_aa: CASRPGQGVTEAFF
cdr3_nt: TGTGCCAGCAGGCCGGGACAGGGGGTCACTGAAGCTTTCTTT

clone_size: NA
v_call: TRBV10-1
j_call: TRBJ2-7
d_call: TRBD1
cdr3_aa: CARSTGRTYEQYF
cdr3_nt: TGCGCCAGGTCGACAGGGAGAACCTACGAGCAGTACTTC

clone_size: NA
v_call: TRBV6-1
j_call: TRBJ1-3
d_call: NA
cdr3_aa: CASSRDTGEWNTIYF
cdr3_nt: TGTGCCAGCAGTCGGGACACTGGAGAGTGGAACACCATATATTTT

clone_size: NA
v_call: TRBV5-6
j_call: TRBJ2-3
d_call: NA
cdr3_aa: CASSLVGRGGQGTQYF
cdr3_nt: TGTGCCAGCAGCTTGGTAGGGAGGGGGGGCCAAGGTACGCAGTATTTT

clone_size: few
v_call: TRBV30
j_call: TRBJ1-1
d_call: NA
cdr3_aa: CACTPRGGNTEAFF
cdr3_nt: TGTGCCTGCACCCCTAGGGGGGGAAACACTGAAGCTTTCTTT

clone_size: NA
v_call: TRBV2
j_call: TRBJ2-1
d_call: TRBD2
cdr3_aa: CASSRDYQSYNEQFF
cdr3_nt: TGTGCCAGCAGTAGGGACTACCAATCTTACAATGAGCAGTTCTTC